This TCR beta chain was recovered during a study of blood T cell repertoires in COVID-19. V was pared by 7 bases and J by 7 bases, with 7 bases of the junction left unmatched. CDR1 and CDR2 (germline): LNHDA, SQIVND (reference sequence). The CDR3 has 13 amino acids. Original data processing: The authors estimated nucleated cell counts from reference gene primer amplification. Produced via immunoSEQ multiplex PCR; TCRdb's table is partial and in-frame only. The V and J calls and clone size are taken from that table; D and trimming were inferred from the DNA. The sample contains around 330,000 clones, 85% to 90% of which appear only once.

The source is a woman aged 45 to 65 with active or convalescent COVID-19. Sequenced sample: peripheral blood. The gene calls are TRBV19 and TRBJ1-2, with 9 bases that match TRBD1. This CDR3 reads CASKGTGFFGYTF. DNA of the CDR3: TGTGCCAGTAAGGGGACAGGGTTTTTTGGCTACACCTTC.